A single sample is the source of the 2 T cell receptor beta chains below, sequenced in a study of T cell responses to AZD1222 COVID-19 vaccine. Here immunoSEQ multiplex PCR was the method, and the copy in TCRdb shows in-frame clones only, minus some. The data contain about 150,000 clones, around 92% of them singletons. Sequenced here: peripheral blood, sampled 28 days after the second AZD1222 dose. The receptors were gathered from an adult who received the AZD1222 COVID-19 vaccine.

The chain uses TRBV7-2 and TRBJ2-4; a possible D gene is TRBD2 (5 bases). This CDR3 is 17 amino acids long. Germline loops: CDR1 SGHTA, CDR2 FQGNSA. V was pared by 3 bases and J by 0 bases, with 15 bases between. The CDR3 DNA reads as TGTGCCAGCAGCTTGGCTCGCCCCGGAGGAGCCAAAAACATTCAGTACTTC. Amino acid sequence: CASSLARPGGAKNIQYF.

Only one count was recorded for this clone. The chain joins TRBV7-9 to TRBJ1-2, with D possibly TRBD1 on 6 matching bases. Germline-derived CDR1 and CDR2 are SEHNR and FQNEAQ (reference sequence). V was cut by 2 bases and J by 1 base, with 14 bases left in between. CDR3 length: 16 residues. The CDR3 sequence is CASSLKGNRDNYGYTF. The CDR3 DNA follows: TGTGCCAGCAGCTTAAAGGGAAACAGGGATAACTATGGCTACACCTTC.